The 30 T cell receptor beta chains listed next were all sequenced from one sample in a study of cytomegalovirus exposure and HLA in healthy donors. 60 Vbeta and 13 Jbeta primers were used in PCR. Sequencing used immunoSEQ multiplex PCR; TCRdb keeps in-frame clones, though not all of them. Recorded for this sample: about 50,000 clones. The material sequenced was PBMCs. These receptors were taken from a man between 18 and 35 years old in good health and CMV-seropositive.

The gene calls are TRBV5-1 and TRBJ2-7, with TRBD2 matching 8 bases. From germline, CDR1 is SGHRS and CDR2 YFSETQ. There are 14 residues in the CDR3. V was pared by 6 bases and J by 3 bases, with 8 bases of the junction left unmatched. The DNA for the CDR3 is TGCGCCAGCATGGCCCGGGAGGGGTTCTACGAGCAGTACTTC. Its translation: CASMAREGFYEQYF.

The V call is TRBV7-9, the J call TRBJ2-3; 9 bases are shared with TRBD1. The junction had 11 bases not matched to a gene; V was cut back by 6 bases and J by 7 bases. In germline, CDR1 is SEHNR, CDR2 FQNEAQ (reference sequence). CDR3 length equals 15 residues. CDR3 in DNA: TGTGCCAGCAGTTCGACAGGGGGAGAGGGGTATACGCAGTATTTT. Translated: CASSSTGGEGYTQYF.

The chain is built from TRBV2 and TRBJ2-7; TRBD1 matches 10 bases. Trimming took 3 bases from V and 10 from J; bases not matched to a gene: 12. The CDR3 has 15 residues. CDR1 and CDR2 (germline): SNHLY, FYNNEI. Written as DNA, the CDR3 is TGTGCCAGCAGTGACTTCCGGGACAGGGGCGCGGGACAGTACTTC. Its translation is CASSDFRDRGAGQYF.

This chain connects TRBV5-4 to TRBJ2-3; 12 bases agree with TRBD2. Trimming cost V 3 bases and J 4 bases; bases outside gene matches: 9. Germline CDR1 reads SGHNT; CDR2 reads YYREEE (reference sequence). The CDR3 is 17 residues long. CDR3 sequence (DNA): TGTGCCAGCAGCTGGTCTAGCGGGAGGGGGGGCGCAGATACGCAGTATTTT. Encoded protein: CASSWSSGRGGADTQYF.

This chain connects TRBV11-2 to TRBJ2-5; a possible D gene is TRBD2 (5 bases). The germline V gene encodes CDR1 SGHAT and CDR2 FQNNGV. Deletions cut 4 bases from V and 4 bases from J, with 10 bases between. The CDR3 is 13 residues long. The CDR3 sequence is CASSSTEGETQYF. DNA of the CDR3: TGTGCCAGCAGCTCAACCGAGGGAGAGACCCAGTACTTC.

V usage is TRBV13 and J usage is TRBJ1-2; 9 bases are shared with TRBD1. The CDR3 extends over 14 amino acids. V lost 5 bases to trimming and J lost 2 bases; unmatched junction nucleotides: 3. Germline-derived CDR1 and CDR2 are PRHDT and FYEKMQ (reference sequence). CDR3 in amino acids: CASSRGQGNYGYTF. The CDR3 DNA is TGTGCCAGCAGCCGGGGACAGGGAAACTATGGCTACACCTTC.

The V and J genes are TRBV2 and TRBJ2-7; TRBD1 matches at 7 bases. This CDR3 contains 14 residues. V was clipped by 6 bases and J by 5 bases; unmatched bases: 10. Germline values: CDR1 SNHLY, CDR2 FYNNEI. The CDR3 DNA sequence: TGTGCCAGCAGCAGAGAGGGACAGTCTAACGAGCAGTACTTC. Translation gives CASSREGQSNEQYF.

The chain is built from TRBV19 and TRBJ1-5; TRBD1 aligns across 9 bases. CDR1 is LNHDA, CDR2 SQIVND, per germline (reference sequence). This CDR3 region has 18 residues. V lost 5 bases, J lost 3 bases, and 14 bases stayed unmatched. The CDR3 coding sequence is TGTGCCAGTAGTCTCCCCCGGGGGACAGGGAGGGTCAATCAGCCCCAGCATTTT. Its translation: CASSLPRGTGRVNQPQHF.

The CDR3 DNA follows: TGTGCCAGCAGCCCTTGGACTCCGCCAGATACGCAGTATTTT. It codes for CASSPWTPPDTQYF. This chain uses TRBV9 with TRBJ2-3; D is perhaps TRBD2 (5 bases). V shed 4 bases and J shed 4 bases, with 13 bases lying between them. The CDR3 length is 14 residues. In germline, CDR1 is SGDLS, CDR2 YYNGEE.

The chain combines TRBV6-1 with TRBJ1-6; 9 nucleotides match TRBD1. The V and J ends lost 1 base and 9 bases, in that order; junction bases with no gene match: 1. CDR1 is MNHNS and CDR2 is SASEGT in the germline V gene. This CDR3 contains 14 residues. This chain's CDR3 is CASSEGTGVSPLHF. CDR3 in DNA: TGTGCCAGCAGTGAAGGGACAGGGGTTTCACCCCTCCACTTT.

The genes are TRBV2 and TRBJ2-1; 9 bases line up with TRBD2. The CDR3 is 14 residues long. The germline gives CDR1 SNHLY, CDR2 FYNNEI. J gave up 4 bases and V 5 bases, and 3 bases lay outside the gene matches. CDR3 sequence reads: CASSPSGVYNEQFF. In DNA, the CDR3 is TGTGCCAGCAGTCCTAGCGGGGTATACAATGAGCAGTTCTTC.

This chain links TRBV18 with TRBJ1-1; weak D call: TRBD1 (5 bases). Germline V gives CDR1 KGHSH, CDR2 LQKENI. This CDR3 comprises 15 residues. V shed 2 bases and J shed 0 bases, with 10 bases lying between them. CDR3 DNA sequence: TGTGCCAGCTCACCAGCAGGGAACATGAACACTGAAGCTTTCTTT. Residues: CASSPAGNMNTEAFF.

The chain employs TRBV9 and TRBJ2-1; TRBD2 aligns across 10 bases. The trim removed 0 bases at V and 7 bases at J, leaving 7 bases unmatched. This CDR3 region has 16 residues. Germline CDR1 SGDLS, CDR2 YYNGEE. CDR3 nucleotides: TGTGCCAGCAGCGTAGAAGGACTAGCGGTAGGGAATGAGCAGTTCTTC. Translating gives CASSVEGLAVGNEQFF.

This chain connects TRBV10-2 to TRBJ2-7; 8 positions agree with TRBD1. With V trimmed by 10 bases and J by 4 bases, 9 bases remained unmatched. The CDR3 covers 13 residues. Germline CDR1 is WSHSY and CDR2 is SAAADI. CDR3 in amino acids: CATSDRVSYEQYF. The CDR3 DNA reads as TGCGCCACTTCGGACAGGGTTTCGTACGAGCAGTACTTC.

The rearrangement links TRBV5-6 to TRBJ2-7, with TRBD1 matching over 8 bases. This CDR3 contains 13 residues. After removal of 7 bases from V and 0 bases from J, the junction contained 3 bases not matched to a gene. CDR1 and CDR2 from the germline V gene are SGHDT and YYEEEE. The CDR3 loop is CASGQGSSYEQYF. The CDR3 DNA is TGTGCCAGCGGACAGGGTAGCTCCTACGAGCAGTACTTC.

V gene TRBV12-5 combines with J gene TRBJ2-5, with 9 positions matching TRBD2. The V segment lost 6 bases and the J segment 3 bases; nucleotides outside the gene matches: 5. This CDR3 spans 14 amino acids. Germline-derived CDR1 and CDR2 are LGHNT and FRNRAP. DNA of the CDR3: TGTGCTAGTGGGACGCTAGCGGGAAAAGAGACCCAGTACTTC. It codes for CASGTLAGKETQYF.

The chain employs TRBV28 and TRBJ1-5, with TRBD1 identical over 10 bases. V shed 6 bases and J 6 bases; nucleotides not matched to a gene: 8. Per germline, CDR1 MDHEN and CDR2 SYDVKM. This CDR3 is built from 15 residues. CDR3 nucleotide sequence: TGTGCCAGCAGCTTGACAGGGGGCGGATTTCAGCCCCAGCATTTT. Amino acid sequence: CASSLTGGGFQPQHF.

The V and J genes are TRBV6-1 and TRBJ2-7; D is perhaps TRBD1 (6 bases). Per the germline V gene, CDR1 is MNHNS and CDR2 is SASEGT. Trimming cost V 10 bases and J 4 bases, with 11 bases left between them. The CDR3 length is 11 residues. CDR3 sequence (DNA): TGTGCCATAACGGACAGTTACGAGCAGTACTTC. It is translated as CAITDSYEQYF.

This CDR3 reads CASSEGGTSGNEQYF. CDR3 coding DNA: TGTGCCAGCAGTGAAGGAGGAACTAGCGGGAATGAGCAGTACTTC. The chain is built from TRBV2 and TRBJ2-7; TRBD2 aligns across 10 bases. V was pared by 1 base and J by 7 bases, with 7 bases of the junction left unmatched. The length of the CDR3 is 15 residues. Germline assignment: CDR1 SNHLY and CDR2 FYNNEI.

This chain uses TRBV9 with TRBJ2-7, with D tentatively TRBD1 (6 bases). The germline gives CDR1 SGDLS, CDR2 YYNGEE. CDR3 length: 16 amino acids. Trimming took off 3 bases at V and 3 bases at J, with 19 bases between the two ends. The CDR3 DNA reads TGTGCCAGCAGCGCAACCCTGGACAGTCCGGGCTACGAGCAGTACTTC. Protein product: CASSATLDSPGYEQYF.

Here the CDR3 reads CASSLSDSGLYEQYF. CDR3 sequence (DNA): TGTGCCAGTAGCCTTTCGGACAGCGGACTCTACGAGCAGTACTTC. The chain joins TRBV19 to TRBJ2-7; a weak D match, TRBD1 (6 bases). The CDR3 is 15 amino acids. V was clipped by 6 bases and J by 3 bases, with 18 bases between them. Germline CDR1 is LNHDA and CDR2 is SQIVND (reference sequence).

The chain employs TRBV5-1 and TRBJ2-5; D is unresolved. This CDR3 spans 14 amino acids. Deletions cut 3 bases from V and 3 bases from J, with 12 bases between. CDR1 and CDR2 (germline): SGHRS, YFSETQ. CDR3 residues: CASSSTHPKETQYF. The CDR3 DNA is TGCGCCAGCAGCTCCACTCACCCCAAAGAGACCCAGTACTTC.

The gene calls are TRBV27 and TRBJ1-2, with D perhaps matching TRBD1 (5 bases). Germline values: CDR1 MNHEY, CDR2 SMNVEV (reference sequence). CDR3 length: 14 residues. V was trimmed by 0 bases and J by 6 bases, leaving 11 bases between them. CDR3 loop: CASSLSVGANGYTF. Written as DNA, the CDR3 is TGTGCCAGCAGTTTATCCGTAGGGGCAAATGGCTACACCTTC.

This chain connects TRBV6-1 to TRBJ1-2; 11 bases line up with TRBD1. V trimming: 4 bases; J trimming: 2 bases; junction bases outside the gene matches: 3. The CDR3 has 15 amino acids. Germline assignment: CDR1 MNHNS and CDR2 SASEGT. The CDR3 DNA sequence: TGTGCCAGCAGTGCCGGACAGGGGGCGAACTATGGCTACACCTTC. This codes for CASSAGQGANYGYTF.

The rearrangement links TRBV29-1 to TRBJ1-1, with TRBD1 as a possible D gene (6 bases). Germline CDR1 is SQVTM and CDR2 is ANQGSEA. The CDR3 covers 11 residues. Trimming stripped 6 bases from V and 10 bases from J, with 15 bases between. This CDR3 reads CSVRQGLGAFF. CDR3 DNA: TGCAGCGTGCGGCAGGGGTTAGGAGCTTTCTTT.

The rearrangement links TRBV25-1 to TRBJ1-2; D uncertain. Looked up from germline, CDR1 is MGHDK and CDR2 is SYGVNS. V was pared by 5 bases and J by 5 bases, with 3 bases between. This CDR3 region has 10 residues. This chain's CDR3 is CASSLYGYTF. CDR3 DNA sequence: TGTGCCAGCAGTTTATATGGCTACACCTTC.

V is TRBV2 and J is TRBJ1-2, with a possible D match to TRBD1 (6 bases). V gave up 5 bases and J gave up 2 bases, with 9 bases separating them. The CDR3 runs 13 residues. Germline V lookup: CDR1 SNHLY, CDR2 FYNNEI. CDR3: CASSSGQNYGYTF. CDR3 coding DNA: TGTGCCAGCAGTTCGGGACAAAACTATGGCTACACCTTC. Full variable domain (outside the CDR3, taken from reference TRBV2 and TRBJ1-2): EPEVTQTPSHQVTQMGQEVILRCVPISNHLYFYWYRQILGQKVEFLVSFYNNEISEKSEIFDDQFSVERPDGSNFTLKIRSTKLEDSAMYFCASSSGQNYGYTFGSGTRLTVV.

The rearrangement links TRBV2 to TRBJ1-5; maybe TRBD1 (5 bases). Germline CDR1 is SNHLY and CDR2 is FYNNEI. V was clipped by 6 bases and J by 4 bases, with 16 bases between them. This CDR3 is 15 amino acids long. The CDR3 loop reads CASRTRVGGNQPQHF. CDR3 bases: TGTGCCAGCAGGACAAGGGTTGGGGGGAATCAGCCCCAGCATTTT.

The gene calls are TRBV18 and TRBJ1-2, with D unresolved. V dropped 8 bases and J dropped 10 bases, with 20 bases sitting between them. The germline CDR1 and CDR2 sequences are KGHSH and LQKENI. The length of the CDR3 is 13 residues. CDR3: CASLEPSGRVYTF. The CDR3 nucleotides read TGTGCCAGCCTAGAGCCCTCGGGTCGGGTCTACACCTTC.

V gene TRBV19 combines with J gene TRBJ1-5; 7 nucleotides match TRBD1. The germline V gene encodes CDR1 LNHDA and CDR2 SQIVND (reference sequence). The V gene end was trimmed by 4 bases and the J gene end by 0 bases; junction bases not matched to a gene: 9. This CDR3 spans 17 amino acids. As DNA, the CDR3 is TGTGCCAGTAGTACTAGGACAGGTGGCTATAGCAATCAGCCCCAGCATTTT. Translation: CASSTRTGGYSNQPQHF.